This T cell receptor (beta chain) was obtained from a study of OX40 agonist ivuxolimab in advanced cancers. Overall study results and limits: On average, CD8+ T cells had more expanded clones than CD4+.

V was trimmed by 2 bases and J by 7 bases, leaving 14 bases between them. This CDR3 region has 15 residues. In germline, CDR1 is SGHVS, CDR2 FQNEAQ. A note on this clone: Its antigen is still unknown.

Sequenced by immunoSEQ multiplex PCR; TCRdb stores in-frame clones only, minus some. In the table there are more than 50,000 clones, just under 90% of which are singletons. The chain links TRBV7-8 to TRBJ1-4; a possible D gene is TRBD1 (5 bases). The sequences come from CD4+ or CD8+ T cells sorted from blood, collected in a trial of the OX40 agonist ivuxolimab. This sequence originates from an adult with an advanced solid tumor such as melanoma, head and neck, liver or kidney cancer. As DNA, the CDR3 is TGTGCCAGCAGCTTAAACGAATTCGGGGGTGAAAAACTGTTTTTT. This codes for CASSLNEFGGEKLFF.